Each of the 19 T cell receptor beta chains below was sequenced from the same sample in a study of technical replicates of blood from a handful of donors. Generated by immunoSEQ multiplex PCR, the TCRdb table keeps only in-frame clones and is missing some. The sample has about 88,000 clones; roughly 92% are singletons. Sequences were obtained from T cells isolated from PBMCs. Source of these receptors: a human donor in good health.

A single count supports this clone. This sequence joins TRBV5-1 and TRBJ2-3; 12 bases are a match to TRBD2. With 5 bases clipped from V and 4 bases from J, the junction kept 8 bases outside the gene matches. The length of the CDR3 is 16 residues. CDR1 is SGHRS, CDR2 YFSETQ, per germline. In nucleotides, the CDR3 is TGCGCCAGCAGTTTGAAACTAGCGGGGGGACCAGATACGCAGTATTTT. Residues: CASSLKLAGGPDTQYF. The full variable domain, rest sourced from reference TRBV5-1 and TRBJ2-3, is KAGVTQTPRYLIKTRGQQVTLSCSPISGHRSVSWYQQTPGQGLQFLFEYFSETQRNKGNFPGRFSGRQFSNSRSEMNVSTLELGDSALYLCASSLKLAGGPDTQYFGPGTRLTVL.

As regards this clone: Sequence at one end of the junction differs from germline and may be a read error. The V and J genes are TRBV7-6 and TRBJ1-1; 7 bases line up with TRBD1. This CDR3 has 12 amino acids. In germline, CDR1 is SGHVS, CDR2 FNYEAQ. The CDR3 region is CASSSVGTDPYF. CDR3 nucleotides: TGTGCCAGCAGCTCGGTTGGGACAGACCCCTATTTT.

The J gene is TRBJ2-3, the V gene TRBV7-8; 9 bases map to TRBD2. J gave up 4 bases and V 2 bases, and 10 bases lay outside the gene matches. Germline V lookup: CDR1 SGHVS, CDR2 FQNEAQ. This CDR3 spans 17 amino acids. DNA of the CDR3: TGTGCCAGCAGCTTACTCCCGGGACTAGCAGGATCAGATACGCAGTATTTT. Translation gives CASSLLPGLAGSDTQYF.

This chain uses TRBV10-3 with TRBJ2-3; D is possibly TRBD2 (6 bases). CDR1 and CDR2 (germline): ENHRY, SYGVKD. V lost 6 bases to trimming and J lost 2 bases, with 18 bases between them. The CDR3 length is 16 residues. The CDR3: CAIRNRGAGITDTQYF. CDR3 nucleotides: TGTGCCATCAGAAACCGAGGAGCGGGCATCACAGATACGCAGTATTTT.

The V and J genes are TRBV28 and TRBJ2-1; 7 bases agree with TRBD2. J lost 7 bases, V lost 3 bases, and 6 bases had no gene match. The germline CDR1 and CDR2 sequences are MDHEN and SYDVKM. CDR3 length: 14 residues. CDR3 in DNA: TGTGCCAGCAGTTTTAGGACTAGGGTAAATGAGCAGTTCTTC. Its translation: CASSFRTRVNEQFF.

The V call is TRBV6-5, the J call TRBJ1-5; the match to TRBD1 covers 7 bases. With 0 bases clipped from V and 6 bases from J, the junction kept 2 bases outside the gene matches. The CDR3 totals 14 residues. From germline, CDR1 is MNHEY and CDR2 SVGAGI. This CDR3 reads CASSYSQGTQPQHF. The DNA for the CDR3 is TGTGCCAGCAGTTACTCACAGGGGACTCAGCCCCAGCATTTT.

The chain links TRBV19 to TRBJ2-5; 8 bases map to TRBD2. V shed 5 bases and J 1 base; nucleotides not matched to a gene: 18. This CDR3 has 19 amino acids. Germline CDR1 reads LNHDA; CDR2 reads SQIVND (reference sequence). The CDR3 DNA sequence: TGTGCCAGTAGTCCCAAGGCCCGGGGCCTAGCGGGCATCCAAGAGACCCAGTACTTC. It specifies CASSPKARGLAGIQETQYF. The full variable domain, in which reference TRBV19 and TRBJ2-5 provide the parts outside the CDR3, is DGGITQSPKYLFRKEGQNVTLSCEQNLNHDAMYWYRQDPGQGLRLIYYSQIVNDFQKGDIAEGYSVSREKKESFPLTVTSAQKNPTAFYLCASSPKARGLAGIQETQYFGPGTRLLVL.

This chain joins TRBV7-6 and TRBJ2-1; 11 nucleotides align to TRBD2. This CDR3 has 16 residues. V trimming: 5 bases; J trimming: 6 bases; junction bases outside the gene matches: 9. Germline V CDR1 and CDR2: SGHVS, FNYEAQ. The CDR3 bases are TGTGCCAGCAGCCCCCTTAGCGGGAGGGCCTCCAATGAGCAGTTCTTC. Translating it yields CASSPLSGRASNEQFF.

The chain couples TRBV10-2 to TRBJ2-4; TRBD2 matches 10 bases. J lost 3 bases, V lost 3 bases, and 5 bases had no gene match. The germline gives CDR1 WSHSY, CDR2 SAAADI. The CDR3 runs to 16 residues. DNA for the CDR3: TGCGCCAGCAGTGATCAAGCGGGAGGGAGCAAAAACATTCAGTACTTC. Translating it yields CASSDQAGGSKNIQYF.

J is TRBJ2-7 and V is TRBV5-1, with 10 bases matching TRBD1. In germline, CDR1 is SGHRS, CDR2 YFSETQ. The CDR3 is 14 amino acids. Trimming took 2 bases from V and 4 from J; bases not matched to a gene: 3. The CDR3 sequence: CASSFGTGVYEQYF. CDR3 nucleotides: TGCGCCAGCAGCTTCGGGACAGGGGTGTACGAGCAGTACTTC.

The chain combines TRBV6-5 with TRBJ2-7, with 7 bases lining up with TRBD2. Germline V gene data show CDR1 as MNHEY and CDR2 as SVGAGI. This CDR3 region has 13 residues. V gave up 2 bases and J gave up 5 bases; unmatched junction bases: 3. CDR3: CASSYLGLDEQYF. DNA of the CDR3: TGTGCCAGCAGTTACCTAGGACTAGACGAGCAGTACTTC.

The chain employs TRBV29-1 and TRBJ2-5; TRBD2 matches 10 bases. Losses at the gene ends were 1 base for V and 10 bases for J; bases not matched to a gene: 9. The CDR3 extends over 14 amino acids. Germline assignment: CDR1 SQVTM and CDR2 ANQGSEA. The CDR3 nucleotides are TGCAGCGTTGAAGCCCAGCGGGGGGGCCTGGGCCAGTACTTC. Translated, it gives CSVEAQRGGLGQYF.

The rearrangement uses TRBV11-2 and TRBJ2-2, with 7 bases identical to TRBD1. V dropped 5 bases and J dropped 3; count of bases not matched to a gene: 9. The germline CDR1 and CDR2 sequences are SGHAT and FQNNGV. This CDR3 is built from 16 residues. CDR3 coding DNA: TGTGCCAGCAGCCCAGGGGGATATAGAGACACCGGGGAGCTGTTTTTT. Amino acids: CASSPGGYRDTGELFF.

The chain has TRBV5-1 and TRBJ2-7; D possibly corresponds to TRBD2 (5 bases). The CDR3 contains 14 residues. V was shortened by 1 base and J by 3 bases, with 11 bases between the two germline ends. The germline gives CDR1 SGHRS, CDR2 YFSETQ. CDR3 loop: CASSLSFGDYEQYF. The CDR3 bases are TGCGCCAGCAGCTTGTCGTTCGGGGACTACGAGCAGTACTTC.

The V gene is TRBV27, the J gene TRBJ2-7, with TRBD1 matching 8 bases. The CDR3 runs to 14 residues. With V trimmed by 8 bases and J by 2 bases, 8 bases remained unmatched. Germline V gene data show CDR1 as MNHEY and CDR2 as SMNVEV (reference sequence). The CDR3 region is CASRYGTGTYEQYF. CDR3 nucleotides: TGTGCCAGCCGATACGGGACAGGTACCTACGAGCAGTACTTC.

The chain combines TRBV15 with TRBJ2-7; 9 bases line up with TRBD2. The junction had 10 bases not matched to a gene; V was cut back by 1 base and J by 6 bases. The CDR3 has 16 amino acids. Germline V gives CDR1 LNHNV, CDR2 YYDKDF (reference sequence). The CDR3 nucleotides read TGTGCCACCAGCAGAGGACCCGGGACTAGCCTGGGCGAGCAGTACTTC. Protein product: CATSRGPGTSLGEQYF.

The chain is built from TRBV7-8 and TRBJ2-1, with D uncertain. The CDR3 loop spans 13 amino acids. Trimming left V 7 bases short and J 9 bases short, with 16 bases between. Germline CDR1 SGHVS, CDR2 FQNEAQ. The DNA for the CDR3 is TGTGCCAGCACCCTATCTGGCCGCGGTGAGCAGTTCTTC. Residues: CASTLSGRGEQFF.

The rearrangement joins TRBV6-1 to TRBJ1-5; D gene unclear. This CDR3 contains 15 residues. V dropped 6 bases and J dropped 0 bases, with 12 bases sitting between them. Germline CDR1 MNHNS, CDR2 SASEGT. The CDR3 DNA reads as TGTGCCAGCAGCTACCTCGAGTATAGCAATCAGCCCCAGCATTTT. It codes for CASSYLEYSNQPQHF.

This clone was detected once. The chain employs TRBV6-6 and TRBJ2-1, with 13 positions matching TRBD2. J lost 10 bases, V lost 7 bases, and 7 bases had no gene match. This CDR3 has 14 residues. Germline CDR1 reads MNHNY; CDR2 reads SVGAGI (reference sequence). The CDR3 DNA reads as TGTGCCAGCACCCCGGGACTAGCGGGATTCGAGCAGTTCTTC. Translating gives CASTPGLAGFEQFF.